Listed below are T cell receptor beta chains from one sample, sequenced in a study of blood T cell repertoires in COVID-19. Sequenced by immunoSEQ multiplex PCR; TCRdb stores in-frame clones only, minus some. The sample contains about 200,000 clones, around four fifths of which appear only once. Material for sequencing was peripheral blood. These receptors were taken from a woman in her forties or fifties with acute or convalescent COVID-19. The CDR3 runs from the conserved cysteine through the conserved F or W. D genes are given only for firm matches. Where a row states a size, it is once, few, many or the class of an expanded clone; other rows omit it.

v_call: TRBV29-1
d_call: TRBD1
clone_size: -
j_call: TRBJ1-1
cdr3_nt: TGCAGCGTTGACGGGGACAGGGGCGCTCCGGCTTTCTTT
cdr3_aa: CSVDGDRGAPAFF

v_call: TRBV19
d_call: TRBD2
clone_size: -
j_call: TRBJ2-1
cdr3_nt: TGTGCCAGTAGTATAAGGAGCGGGAGTGCCGGCAATGAGCAGTTCTTC
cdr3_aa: CASSIRSGSAGNEQFF

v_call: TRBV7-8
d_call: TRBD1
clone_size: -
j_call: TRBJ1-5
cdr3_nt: TGTGCCAGCAGCTCTTACACGGGACAGGGCAATCAGCCCCAGCATTTT
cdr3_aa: CASSSYTGQGNQPQHF

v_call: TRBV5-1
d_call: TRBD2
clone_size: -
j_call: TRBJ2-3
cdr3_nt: TGCGCCAGCAGCTTGGGGGCGGGAGATTTCGCAGATACGCAGTATTTT
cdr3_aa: CASSLGAGDFADTQYF

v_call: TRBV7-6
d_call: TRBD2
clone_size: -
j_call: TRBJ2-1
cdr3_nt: TGTGCCAGCAGCTTTGGACTAGCGGGAGGCGTGGCCTCAAACAATGAGCAGTTCTTC
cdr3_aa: CASSFGLAGGVASNNEQFF

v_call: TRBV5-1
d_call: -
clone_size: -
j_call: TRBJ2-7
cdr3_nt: TGCGCCAGCAGCGACGCGAGGGAGCAGTACTTC
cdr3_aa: CASSDAREQYF

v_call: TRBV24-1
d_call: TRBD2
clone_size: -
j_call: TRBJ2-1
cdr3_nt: TGTGCCACCAGTGATTTAGGGCTAGCGGGTAGGAATGAGCAGTTCTTC
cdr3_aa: CATSDLGLAGRNEQFF

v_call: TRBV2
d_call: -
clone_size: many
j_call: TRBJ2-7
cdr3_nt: TGTGCCAGCAGTGGGGCGACCGTCGAAATCTACGAGCAGTACTTC
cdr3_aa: CASSGATVEIYEQYF

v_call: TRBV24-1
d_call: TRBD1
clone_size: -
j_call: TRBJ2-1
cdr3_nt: TGTGCCACCAGTGATTCGACAGGGAGATCCTACAATGAGCAGTTCTTC
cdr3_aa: CATSDSTGRSYNEQFF

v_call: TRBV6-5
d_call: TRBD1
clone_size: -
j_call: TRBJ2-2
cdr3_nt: TGTGCCAGCAGGACAGGGGGCACCGGGGAGCTGTTTTTT
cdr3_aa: CASRTGGTGELFF

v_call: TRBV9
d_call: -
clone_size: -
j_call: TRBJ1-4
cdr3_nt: TGTGCCAGCAGCCTGACACTCGGCAGCGGTGAAAAACTGTTTTTT
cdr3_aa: CASSLTLGSGEKLFF

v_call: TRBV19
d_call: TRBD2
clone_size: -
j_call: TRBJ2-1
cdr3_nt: TGTGCCAGTAGTATAGGAGGACTAGCGGGAGATGAGCAGTTCTTC
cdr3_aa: CASSIGGLAGDEQFF

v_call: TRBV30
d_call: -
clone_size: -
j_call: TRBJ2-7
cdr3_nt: TGTGCCTGGAGCTCCCGGACTACCTACGAGCAGTACTTC
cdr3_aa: CAWSSRTTYEQYF

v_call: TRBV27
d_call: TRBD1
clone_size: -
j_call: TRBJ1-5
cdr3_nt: TGTGCCAGCAATCGACAGGGCTCGGGTCAGCCCCAGCATTTT
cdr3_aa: CASNRQGSGQPQHF

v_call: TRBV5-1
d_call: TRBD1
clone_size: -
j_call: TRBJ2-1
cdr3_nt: TGCGCCAGCAGCTTGACAGGGGGTTACAATGAGCAGTTCTTC
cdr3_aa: CASSLTGGYNEQFF

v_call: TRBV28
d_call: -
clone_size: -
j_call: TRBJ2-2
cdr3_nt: TGTGCCAGCAGTTTAGTACAGGAGACCGGGGAGCTGTTTTTT
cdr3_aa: CASSLVQETGELFF

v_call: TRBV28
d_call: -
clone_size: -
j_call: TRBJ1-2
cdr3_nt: TGTGCCAGCACCCTTTTGTCGGGAAACGGCTACACCTTC
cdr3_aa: CASTLLSGNGYTF

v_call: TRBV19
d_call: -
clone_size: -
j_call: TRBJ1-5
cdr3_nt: TGTGCCAGTAGTTATGGCAATCAGCCCCAGCATTTT
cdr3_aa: CASSYGNQPQHF

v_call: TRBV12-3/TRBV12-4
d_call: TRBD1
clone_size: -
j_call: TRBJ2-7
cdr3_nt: TGTGCCAGCAACAGGGGGCAGTACGAGCAGTACTTC
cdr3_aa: CASNRGQYEQYF

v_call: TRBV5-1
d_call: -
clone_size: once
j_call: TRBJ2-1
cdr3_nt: TGCGCCAGCAGCTTGGAAGGGGCGCCTAACAATGAGCAGTTCTTC
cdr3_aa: CASSLEGAPNNEQFF

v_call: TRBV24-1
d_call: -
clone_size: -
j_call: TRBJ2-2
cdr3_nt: TGTGCCACCAGTGACATAGAGGACACCTCCGGGGAGCTGTTTTTT
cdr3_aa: CATSDIEDTSGELFF

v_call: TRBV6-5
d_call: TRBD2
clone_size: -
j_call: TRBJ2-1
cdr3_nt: TGTGCCAGCAGTAAAAGCGGGGGGGCGGGTAATGAGCAGTTCTTC
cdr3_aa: CASSKSGGAGNEQFF

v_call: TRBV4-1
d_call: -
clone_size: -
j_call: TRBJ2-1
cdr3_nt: TGCGCCAGCAGCCAAAGGGAGTCAAGGAAGGAGGTAGCCCCCAGGTGCTACAATGAGCAGTTCTTC
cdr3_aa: CASSQRESRKEVAPRCYNEQFF

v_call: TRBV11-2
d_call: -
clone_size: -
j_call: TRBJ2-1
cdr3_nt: TGTGCCAGCAGCTCCCTAAGCACCTCCTACAATGAGCAGTTCTTC
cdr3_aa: CASSSLSTSYNEQFF

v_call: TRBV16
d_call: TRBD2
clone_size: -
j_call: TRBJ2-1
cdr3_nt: TGTGCCAGCAGCCAATCGGATCTAGCGGGAGAAGTGGTTTCCTACAATGAGCAGTTCTTC
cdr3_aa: CASSQSDLAGEVVSYNEQFF

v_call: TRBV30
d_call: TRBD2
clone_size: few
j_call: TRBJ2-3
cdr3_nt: TGTGCCTGGACTTACCCGGGACTAGCGTATGTGACAGATACGCAGTATTTT
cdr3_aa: CAWTYPGLAYVTDTQYF

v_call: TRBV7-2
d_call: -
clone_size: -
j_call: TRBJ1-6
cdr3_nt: TGTGCCAGCAGCTTAGATAACGGACAGTACCCCCACTTT
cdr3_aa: CASSLDNGQYPHF

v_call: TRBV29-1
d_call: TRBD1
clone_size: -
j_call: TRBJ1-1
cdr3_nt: TGCAGCGCCAGGGGGCCGGGCACTGAAGCTTTCTTT
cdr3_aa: CSARGPGTEAFF

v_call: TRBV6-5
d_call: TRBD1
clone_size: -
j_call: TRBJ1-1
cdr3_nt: TGTGCCAGCAGTCCTAAACAGGGGGCCGGGGCTTTCTTT
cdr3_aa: CASSPKQGAGAFF

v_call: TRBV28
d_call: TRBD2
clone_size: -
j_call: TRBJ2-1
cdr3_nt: TGTGCCAGCAGTTTACTAGCGGTGACCTACAATGAGCAGTTCTTC
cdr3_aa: CASSLLAVTYNEQFF

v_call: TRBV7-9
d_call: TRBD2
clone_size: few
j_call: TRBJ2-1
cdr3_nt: TGTGCCAGCAGCTTACCCGCACCCGGGACTAGCGGGAGTGATGAGCAGTTCTTC
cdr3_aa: CASSLPAPGTSGSDEQFF

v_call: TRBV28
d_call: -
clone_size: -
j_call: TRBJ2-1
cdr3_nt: TGTGCCAGCAGTTCCACTAGCAGTGAGCAGTTCTTC
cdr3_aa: CASSSTSSEQFF

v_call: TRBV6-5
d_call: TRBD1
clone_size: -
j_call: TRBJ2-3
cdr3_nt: TGTGCCAGCAGGGCGGGACAGGGCACAGATACGCAGTATTTT
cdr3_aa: CASRAGQGTDTQYF

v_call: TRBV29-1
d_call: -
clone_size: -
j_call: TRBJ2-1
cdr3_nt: TGCAGCGTTGGAAAAAAGGGGGATGAGCAGTTCTTC
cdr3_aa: CSVGKKGDEQFF

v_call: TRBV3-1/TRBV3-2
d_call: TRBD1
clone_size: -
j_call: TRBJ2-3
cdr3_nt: TGTGCCAGCAGCCAAAGGGGTAGGGGGCCCGGTGGCGATACGCAGTATTTT
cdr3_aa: CASSQRGRGPGGDTQYF

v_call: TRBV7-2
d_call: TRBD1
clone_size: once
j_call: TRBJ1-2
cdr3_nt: TGTGCCAGCAGCTCGGGACAGGGCAATGGCTACACCTTC
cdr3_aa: CASSSGQGNGYTF

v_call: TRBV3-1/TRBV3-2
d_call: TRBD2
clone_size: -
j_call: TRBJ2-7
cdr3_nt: TGTGCCAGCAGCCGCTCTACTAGCGGGAGGCTTTTCGAGCAGTACTTC
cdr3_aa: CASSRSTSGRLFEQYF

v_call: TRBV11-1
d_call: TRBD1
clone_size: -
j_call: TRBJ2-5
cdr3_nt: TGTGCCAGCAGCCGACAGGGGCGGGAGACCCAGTACTTC
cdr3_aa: CASSRQGRETQYF

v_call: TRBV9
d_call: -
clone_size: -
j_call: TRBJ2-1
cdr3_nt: TGTGCCAGCAGCGGATGGGACTTTACAGAAGAGCAGTTCTTC
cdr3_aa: CASSGWDFTEEQFF

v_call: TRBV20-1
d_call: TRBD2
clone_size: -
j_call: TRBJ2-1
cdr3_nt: TGCAGTGCTAGTAAATCGAGCGGGAGGGGTGAGCAGTTCTTC
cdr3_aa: CSASKSSGRGEQFF

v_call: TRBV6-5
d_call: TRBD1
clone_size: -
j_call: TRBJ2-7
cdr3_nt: TGTGCCAGCAGATTCGGACAGGGGGCACAATACGAGCAGTACTTC
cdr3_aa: CASRFGQGAQYEQYF

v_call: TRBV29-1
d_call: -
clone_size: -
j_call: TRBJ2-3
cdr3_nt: TGCAGCGTTGACGCAGCGCTCGGAGGGGATACGCAGTATTTT
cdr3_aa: CSVDAALGGDTQYF

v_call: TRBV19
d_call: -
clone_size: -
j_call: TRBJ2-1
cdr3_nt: TGTGCCAGTAGTCTAGGGACCAGGGGTTTAAATGAGCAGTTCTTC
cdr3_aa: CASSLGTRGLNEQFF

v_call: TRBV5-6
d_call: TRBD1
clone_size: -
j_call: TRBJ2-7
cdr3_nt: TGTGCCAGCAGCTGGGGGACAGGAGTCAACGAGCAGTACTTC
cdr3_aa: CASSWGTGVNEQYF

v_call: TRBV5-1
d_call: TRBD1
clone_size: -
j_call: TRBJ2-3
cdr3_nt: TGCGCCAGCAGTTTGACAGGGTTGCTCAGCACAGATACGCAGTATTTT
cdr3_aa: CASSLTGLLSTDTQYF

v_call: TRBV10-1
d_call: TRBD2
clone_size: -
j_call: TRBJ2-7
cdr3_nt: TGCGCCAGCAGTGAAGCGGGAGACTACGAGCAGTACTTC
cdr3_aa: CASSEAGDYEQYF

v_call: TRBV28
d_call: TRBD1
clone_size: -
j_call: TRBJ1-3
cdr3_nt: TGTGCCAGCAAACCGGGACAGGTCAGCTCTGGAAACACCATATATTTT
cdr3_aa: CASKPGQVSSGNTIYF

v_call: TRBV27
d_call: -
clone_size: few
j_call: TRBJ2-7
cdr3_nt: TGTGCCAGCAGTTCCTATAACAGCGGGCCAAAAACCTACGAGCAGTACTTC
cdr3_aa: CASSSYNSGPKTYEQYF

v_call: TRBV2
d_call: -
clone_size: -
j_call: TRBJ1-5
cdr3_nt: TGTGCCAGCAGTGAAGCTGGCAGACTATCGCCCCAGCATTTT
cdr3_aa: CASSEAGRLSPQHF